This TCR beta chain was captured by sequencing in a study of CD8+ T cells in alopecia areata. Overall study: The protocol delivered tofacitinib for 6 to 18 months, then withdrew it for 6 months.

Study-level results: Especially in alopecia totalis/universalis, lesional scalp showed greater clonality than normal scalp did. Normal skin's resident alphabeta T cells are also sequenced in scalp samples.

Germline V gene sequence: CDR1 MNHEY, CDR2 SMNVEV (reference sequence). The CDR3 runs 15 residues. V was clipped by 8 bases and J by 11 bases; unmatched bases: 13. A word on this clone: Its specificity is not known.

In each case, RNA was isolated and then reverse transcribed into cDNA as the sequencing template. This table comes from immunoSEQ multiplex PCR, and its TCRdb copy is limited to in-frame clones, with some not included. The sample includes approximately 150,000 clones, around 71% of them seen just once. From alopecia areata patients, lesional scalp punch biopsies and peripheral blood were collected. This receptor was obtained from a human donor with alopecia areata. The input for sequencing was CD8+ T cells sorted from blood, taken at week 0. The V call is TRBV27, the J call TRBJ2-1; 12 bases agree with TRBD2. The CDR3, as DNA: TGTGCCAGCGGAATTCCGCTAGCGGGGGGGCATCAGCAGTTCTTC. It specifies CASGIPLAGGHQQFF.